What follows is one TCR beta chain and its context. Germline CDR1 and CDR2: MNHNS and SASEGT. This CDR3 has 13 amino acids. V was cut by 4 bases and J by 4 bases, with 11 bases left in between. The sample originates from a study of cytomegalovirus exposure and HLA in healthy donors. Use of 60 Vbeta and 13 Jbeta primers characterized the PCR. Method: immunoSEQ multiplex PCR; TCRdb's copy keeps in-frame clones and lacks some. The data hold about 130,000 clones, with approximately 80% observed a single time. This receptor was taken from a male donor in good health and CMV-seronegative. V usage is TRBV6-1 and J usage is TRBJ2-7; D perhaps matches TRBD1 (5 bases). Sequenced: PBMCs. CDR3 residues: CASSGQRGYEQYF. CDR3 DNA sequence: TGTGCCAGCAGTGGGCAAAGGGGATACGAGCAGTACTTC.